Shown below are 22 T cell receptor beta chains from a single sample sequenced in a study of cytomegalovirus exposure and HLA in healthy donors. The PCR contained 60 Vbeta and 13 Jbeta primers. Sequencing was performed with immunoSEQ multiplex PCR; in TCRdb, only in-frame clones are kept and a portion is missing. The sample contains roughly 150,000 clones, 55% to 70% of which appear only once. The source material was PBMCs. The receptors here all came from a woman under 40 in good health and CMV-seropositive.

This chain joins TRBV14 and TRBJ2-7, with 7 bases aligning to TRBD1. This CDR3 has 15 residues. The junction had 5 bases not matched to a gene; V was cut back by 2 bases and J by 1 base. The germline V gene has CDR1 SGHDN and CDR2 FVKESK. The CDR3 sequence: CASSQHRGLSYEQYF. CDR3 DNA sequence: TGTGCCAGCAGCCAACACAGGGGCTTATCCTACGAGCAGTACTTC.

The chain carries TRBV27 and TRBJ2-2; a weak D match, TRBD1 (6 bases). The germline CDR1 and CDR2 sequences are MNHEY and SMNVEV (reference sequence). Trimming removed 0 bases at V and 6 bases at J, with 17 bases between. This CDR3 spans 17 amino acids. The CDR3 bases are TGTGCCAGCAGTTTATCCTTTCCCCAGGGGCAGGCCGGGGAGCTGTTTTTT. As protein: CASSLSFPQGQAGELFF.

This rearrangement joins TRBV4-1 to TRBJ2-5; a possible D gene is TRBD1 (6 bases). The germline V and J ends were trimmed by 7 bases and 1 base, with 19 bases remaining between them. The germline gives CDR1 MGHRA, CDR2 YSYEKL. This CDR3 contains 16 residues. CDR3 nucleotides: TGCGCCAGCACGACAAGGCCCGGGGACACCCAAGAGACCCAGTACTTC. This encodes CASTTRPGDTQETQYF.

This clone was found once. The J gene is TRBJ1-2, the V gene TRBV7-9; D is uncertain. The CDR3 contains 11 residues. CDR1 is SEHNR and CDR2 is FQNEAQ in the germline V gene (reference sequence). V lost 5 bases, J lost 5 bases, and 6 bases lay in between. The chain's CDR3 is CASSQSYGYTF. CDR3 coding DNA: TGTGCCAGCAGCCAATCATATGGCTACACCTTC.

About this clone itself: Distinct nucleotide sequences in the sample also encode this CDR3. The chain couples TRBV9 to TRBJ1-1; D perhaps matches TRBD1 (5 bases). This CDR3 spans 13 amino acids. Between the trimmed V and J ends, which lost 2 bases and 3 bases, there was a span of 8 bases. Germline V CDR1 and CDR2: SGDLS, YYNGEE. The CDR3 here is CASSVAGDTEAFF. In nucleotides, the CDR3 is TGTGCCAGCAGCGTGGCGGGGGACACTGAAGCTTTCTTT. Based on the CDR3 plus reference TRBV9 and TRBJ1-1, the full variable domain is DSGVTQTPKHLITATGQRVTLRCSPRSGDLSVYWYQQSLDQGLQFLIQYYNGEERAKGNILERFSAQQFPDLHSELNLSSLELGDSALYFCASSVAGDTEAFFGQGTRLTVV.

This clone was seen more than once but under ten times. This chain joins TRBV19 and TRBJ1-1; 7 nucleotides match TRBD1. The J segment lost 0 bases and the V segment lost 3 bases, leaving 4 bases of the junction unmatched. The CDR3 sequence is 15 residues long. CDR1 and CDR2 (germline): LNHDA, SQIVND (reference sequence). The CDR3 DNA follows: TGTGCCAGTAGTATCACAGGGGCGATGAACACTGAAGCTTTCTTT. Protein sequence: CASSITGAMNTEAFF. Complete variable domain (other parts from reference TRBV19 and TRBJ1-1): DGGITQSPKYLFRKEGQNVTLSCEQNLNHDAMYWYRQDPGQGLRLIYYSQIVNDFQKGDIAEGYSVSREKKESFPLTVTSAQKNPTAFYLCASSITGAMNTEAFFGQGTRLTVV.

This chain uses TRBV6-5 with TRBJ2-7; 9 nucleotides align to TRBD1. Germline assignment: CDR1 MNHEY and CDR2 SVGAGI. The CDR3 loop spans 15 amino acids. J was trimmed by 6 bases and V by 3 bases; bases with no gene match: 9. CDR3 bases: TGTGCCAGCAGTTATGGGACAGGGATACAGGGCGAGCAGTACTTC. Its translation: CASSYGTGIQGEQYF.

The chain carries TRBV5-1 and TRBJ2-3; TRBD1 agrees at 7 bases. The germline gives CDR1 SGHRS, CDR2 YFSETQ. J lost 6 bases, V lost 2 bases, and 3 bases had no gene match. This CDR3 spans 13 amino acids. The CDR3, as DNA: TGCGCCAGCAGCTTAGGACAGGCGGATACGCAGTATTTT. It codes for CASSLGQADTQYF.

The chain recombines TRBV14 with TRBJ2-2, with D possibly being TRBD1 (5 bases). This CDR3 has 15 residues. Trimming cost V 4 bases and J 1 base, with 10 bases left between them. From germline, CDR1 is SGHDN and CDR2 FVKESK. This chain's CDR3 is CASSRQYQNTGELFF. The CDR3 DNA is TGTGCCAGCAGCCGACAGTATCAGAACACCGGGGAGCTGTTTTTT. The full variable domain, in which reference TRBV14 and TRBJ2-2 provide the parts outside the CDR3, is EAGVTQFPSHSVIEKGQTVTLRCDPISGHDNLYWYRRVMGKEIKFLLHFVKESKQDESGMPNNRFLAERTGGTYSTLKVQPAELEDSGVYFCASSRQYQNTGELFFGEGSRLTVL.

The gene calls are TRBV6-5 and TRBJ2-7; 9 bases align to TRBD2. The CDR3 has 14 amino acids. Germline V gene data show CDR1 as MNHEY and CDR2 as SVGAGI. V dropped 8 bases and J dropped 1; count of bases not matched to a gene: 6. CDR3 region: CASGNLAGSYEQYF. The CDR3, as DNA: TGTGCCAGCGGTAACCTAGCGGGATCCTACGAGCAGTACTTC.

This clone was observed a handful of times. The CDR3 loop reads CASCAGPRDEQFF. In DNA, the CDR3 is TGTGCCAGCTGCGCAGGGCCAAGGGATGAGCAGTTCTTC. V is TRBV18 and J is TRBJ2-1; D perhaps matches TRBD1 (5 bases). The CDR3 consists of 13 residues. Germline V gene data show CDR1 as KGHSH and CDR2 as LQKENI. V gave up 7 bases and J gave up 8 bases, with 15 bases separating them.

With respect to this clone: No conserved phenylalanine or tryptophan is present at the end of the CDR3, so a read error is the likely explanation. This chain uses TRBV5-1 with TRBJ1-2; 7 nucleotides agree with TRBD1. The V segment lost 4 bases and the J segment 0 bases; nucleotides outside the gene matches: 9. Germline CDR1 reads SGHRS; CDR2 reads YFSETQ. The CDR3 is 16 residues long. CDR3 region: CASSPGQAPTNYGYTL. In DNA, the CDR3 is TGCGCCAGCAGCCCAGGACAGGCCCCAACTAACTATGGCTACACCCTC.

In its sample, this clone was seen a few times. The J gene is TRBJ1-1, the V gene TRBV7-9; 8 nucleotides match TRBD1. Germline assignment: CDR1 SEHNR and CDR2 FQNEAQ (reference sequence). Trimming removed 0 bases from V and 2 bases from J; junction bases left unmatched: 2. The CDR3 spans 15 residues. CDR3 sequence: CASSLADRANTEAFF. The CDR3 nucleotides read TGTGCCAGCAGCTTAGCGGACAGGGCCAACACTGAAGCTTTCTTT.

The genes are TRBV7-2 and TRBJ2-1, with 9 bases that match TRBD2. The CDR3 runs to 15 residues. With V trimmed by 6 bases and J by 6 bases, 9 bases remained unmatched. The germline gives CDR1 SGHTA, CDR2 FQGNSA. CDR3 in amino acids: CASSSRLAESNEQFF. The CDR3 nucleotides read TGTGCCAGCAGTTCAAGACTAGCGGAGTCCAATGAGCAGTTCTTC.

The chain joins TRBV7-2 to TRBJ2-5; 11 bases align to TRBD2. The J segment lost 5 bases and the V segment lost 2 bases, leaving 10 bases of the junction unmatched. This CDR3 region has 17 residues. Germline V gene data show CDR1 as SGHTA and CDR2 as FQGNSA. The CDR3 loop reads CASSLKLAGGSFETQYF. The CDR3 nucleotides read TGTGCCAGCAGCTTAAAGCTAGCGGGAGGTTCCTTCGAGACCCAGTACTTC.

A few counts support this clone. This chain uses TRBV5-1 with TRBJ2-1; TRBD1 might be the D (6 bases). The germline V gene encodes CDR1 SGHRS and CDR2 YFSETQ. The CDR3 runs 14 residues. Trimming took 5 bases from V and 10 from J, leaving 19 bases between them. CDR3 nucleotide sequence: TGCGCCAGCAGTAAGGACAGTTCGATGGGGGAGCAGTTCTTC. Amino acid sequence: CASSKDSSMGEQFF.

This chain connects TRBV5-1 to TRBJ1-1; a possible D gene is TRBD1 (6 bases). Looked up from germline, CDR1 is SGHRS and CDR2 is YFSETQ. There are 14 residues in the CDR3. V lost 0 bases and J lost 9, with 15 bases in between. CDR3 sequence: CASSLGDTAAQAFF. CDR3 coding DNA: TGCGCCAGCAGCTTGGGGGACACTGCAGCACAAGCTTTCTTT.

To note about this clone: The CDR3 end shows no conserved phenylalanine or tryptophan, and so a read error is likely. No DNA is shown, since the ends of the CDR3 on it are uncertain; the CDR3 is the one TCRdb lists. This chain joins TRBV9 and TRBJ1-6. The germline gives CDR1 SGDLS, CDR2 YYNGEE. The CDR3 has 15 amino acids, counting both end residues. CDR3 region: CASSAGGQGQTAMGS.

This chain connects TRBV4-1 to TRBJ1-4; 7 bases line up with TRBD1. The V segment lost 5 bases and the J segment 4 bases; nucleotides outside the gene matches: 10. CDR1 is MGHRA and CDR2 is YSYEKL in the germline V gene. CDR3 length: 16 residues. CDR3 coding DNA: TGCGCCAGCAGCTATTCCGCGACAGGGCGTAATGAAAAACTGTTTTTT. Translation: CASSYSATGRNEKLFF.

The V call is TRBV27, the J call TRBJ1-6; no clear D gene. CDR1 is MNHEY, CDR2 SMNVEV, per germline (reference sequence). Trimming cost V 5 bases and J 0 bases, with 14 bases left between them. The CDR3 runs 17 residues. The CDR3 protein is CASSAAVGSSYNSPLHF. CDR3 bases: TGTGCCAGCAGTGCGGCTGTGGGGAGCTCCTATAATTCACCCCTCCACTTT.

The chain recombines TRBV6-6 with TRBJ1-5, with TRBD1 matching over 9 bases. V lost 6 bases to trimming and J lost 5 bases; unmatched junction nucleotides: 2. The CDR3 has 13 residues. The germline V gene has CDR1 MNHNY and CDR2 SVGAGI (reference sequence). As DNA, the CDR3 is TGTGCCAGCAGACAGGGGGCCTATCAGCCCCAGCATTTT. The encoded protein is CASRQGAYQPQHF.

The chain combines TRBV7-9 with TRBJ1-1, with 8 positions matching TRBD1. V lost 6 bases to trimming and J lost 11 bases; unmatched junction nucleotides: 5. Germline lookup yields CDR1 SEHNR and CDR2 FQNEAQ (reference sequence). This CDR3 is built from 11 residues. The CDR3 bases are TGTGCCAGCAGGCAGGGGGCGCAGGCTTTCTTT. As protein: CASRQGAQAFF.